These T cell receptor beta chains were read from a single sample in a study of T cells in Graves' hyperthyroidism and ophthalmopathy. From the multiplex PCR reads, TCRdb called clonotypes with MiXCR, one entry per CDR3 protein. In the table there are hundreds of thousands of distinct CDR3 sequences, less than 20% of which are singletons. Input material: blood. These receptors all come from a middle-aged man with Graves' ophthalmopathy. The CDR3 runs from the conserved cysteine through the conserved F or W. A D gene is named only where the DNA matches it firmly. A clone size is listed for some rows: how often the clone was seen (once, few, many), or a class if it is expanded.

d_call j_call v_call clone_size cdr3_aa cdr3_nt
TRBD1 TRBJ2-7 TRBV2 many CASSADRAEQYF TGTGCCAGCAGCGCAGACAGGGCCGAGCAGTACTTC
NA TRBJ1-1 TRBV3-1 many CASSQGEAFF TGTGCCAGCAGCCAAGGTGAAGCTTTCTTT
TRBD1 TRBJ2-7 TRBV5-1 many CASSLSPPGQGTYEQYF TGCGCCAGCAGCTTGTCACCCCCGGGACAGGGTACCTACGAGCAGTACTTC
NA TRBJ1-3 TRBV6-2/TRBV6-3 NA CASSYVTTGNTIYF TGTGCCAGCAGTTACGTGACAACTGGAAACACCATATATTTT
NA TRBJ2-3 TRBV28 many CASSLTMSAYTQYF TGTGCCAGCAGTTTAACTATGTCGGCCTATACGCAGTATTTT
NA TRBJ2-7 TRBV29-1 NA CSVAPTGRIVYEQYF TGCAGCGTTGCCCCCACTGGGAGGATCGTATACGAGCAGTACTTC
NA TRBJ2-1 TRBV9 NA CASSVEGDNEQFF TGTGCCAGCAGCGTAGAGGGTGACAATGAGCAGTTCTTC
NA TRBJ2-7 TRBV6-1 NA CAGSKLGGEQYF TGTGCCGGCAGTAAGCTAGGGGGCGAGCAGTACTTC
NA TRBJ2-1 TRBV14 many CASSQGLGQREEQFF TGTGCCAGCAGCCAAGGTTTGGGACAGCGGGAGGAGCAGTTCTTC
NA TRBJ2-7 TRBV9 few CASSVGAFNDEQYF TGTGCCAGCAGCGTGGGGGCGTTTAACGACGAGCAGTACTTC
NA TRBJ1-2 TRBV6-2/TRBV6-3 once CASSQQKFYGYTF TGTGCCAGCAGCCAACAGAAATTCTATGGCTACACCTTC
NA TRBJ1-2 TRBV11-2 NA CASSSVRRGGVPTNYGYTF TGTGCCAGCAGCTCCGTCCGGCGGGGCGGCGTACCGACTAACTATGGCTACACCTTC
NA TRBJ2-7 TRBV7-6 few CASSLSRGTPYEQYF TGTGCCAGCAGCTTATCTCGCGGGACACCTTACGAGCAGTACTTC
NA TRBJ1-2 TRBV28 many CASSLWKQTNYGYTF TGTGCCAGCAGTTTATGGAAGCAAACTAACTATGGCTACACCTTC
TRBD2 TRBJ2-2 TRBV7-8 NA CASSLAAGAIGELFF TGTGCCAGCAGCTTAGCAGCGGGGGCGATCGGGGAGCTGTTTTTT
TRBD2 TRBJ2-3 TRBV20-1 NA CSARRPAGEPDTQYF TGCAGTGCTAGACGTCCAGCGGGGGAACCAGATACGCAGTATTTT
NA TRBJ1-1 TRBV5-1 NA CASRGGGNTEAFF TGCGCCAGCAGAGGAGGAGGGAACACTGAAGCTTTCTTT
TRBD1 TRBJ1-1 TRBV27 many CASSLRGHGTEAFF TGTGCCAGCAGTCTCAGGGGGCACGGCACTGAAGCTTTCTTT
TRBD2 TRBJ2-3 TRBV9 NA CASSPRSGTSGFTDTQYF TGTGCCAGCAGCCCGCGATCCGGGACTAGCGGATTCACAGATACGCAGTATTTT
TRBD1 TRBJ2-7 TRBV6-1 few CASSPAGTGDDEQYF TGTGCCAGCAGTCCCGCGGGGACAGGGGACGACGAGCAGTACTTC
NA TRBJ2-7 TRBV7-9 few CASSFQTPISYEQYF TGTGCCAGCAGCTTTCAGACGCCCATCTCCTACGAGCAGTACTTC
TRBD2 TRBJ2-7 TRBV27 NA CAGSPYQAGSDEQYF TGTGCCGGCAGTCCTTACCAAGCGGGGTCAGACGAGCAGTACTTC
NA TRBJ2-1 TRBV7-9 many CASSSGQSAYNEQFF TGTGCCAGCAGCTCAGGACAGAGCGCCTACAATGAGCAGTTCTTC
TRBD1 TRBJ1-1 TRBV20-1 many CSIYRGRMAFF TGCAGTATATACAGGGGTCGAATGGCTTTCTTT
NA TRBJ2-1 TRBV3-1 few CASSPGASSYNEQFF TGTGCCAGCAGCCCCGGGGCCAGCTCCTACAATGAGCAGTTCTTC
NA TRBJ2-2 TRBV7-7 many CASSPRLDTGELFF TGTGCTAGCAGCCCGCGCTTAGACACCGGGGAGCTGTTTTTT
NA TRBJ1-1 TRBV10-2 few CASRPGPWNTEAFF TGCGCCAGCAGGCCGGGACCGTGGAACACTGAAGCTTTCTTT
NA TRBJ2-5 TRBV15 NA CATSSGARGPETQYF TGTGCCACCAGCAGTGGGGCCCGGGGGCCGGAGACCCAGTACTTC
TRBD1 TRBJ1-5 TRBV12-3/TRBV12-4 few CASSLHRGYNQPQHF TGTGCCAGCAGTTTACACAGGGGATACAATCAGCCCCAGCATTTT
TRBD1 TRBJ1-1 TRBV7-8 many CASTQGQGAYFF TGTGCCAGCACCCAGGGACAGGGGGCTTATTTCTTT
NA TRBJ2-6 TRBV20-1 NA CSARSGANVLTF TGCAGTGCTCGATCTGGGGCCAACGTCCTGACTTTC
NA TRBJ2-5 TRBV2 few CASNGGRQETQYF TGTGCCAGCAATGGCGGGCGTCAAGAGACCCAGTACTTC